The 13 T cell receptor beta chains below were found in one sample sequenced in a study of blood T cells in healthy people across ages. Primed by a sample-barcoded 5' primer and a J-beta primer mix, a second PCR proceeded for about 7 to 11 cycles. TCRdb called the 5' RACE reads again in MiXCR, with one record for every CDR3 protein. The sample shows about 1 million distinct CDR3 sequences, under 30% of them seen only once. These data also featured in a second study, about T cells of mothers and their children.

Sequenced material: blood. The receptors derive from a girl under 10 years old in good health.

This clonotype was picked up a small number of times. V is TRBV29-1 and J is TRBJ2-5; 8 nucleotides agree with TRBD2. The end of the DNA fits TRBJ2-1 better, so the J call may be wrong. Germline lookup yields CDR1 SQVTM and CDR2 ANQGSEA. This CDR3 is 13 amino acids long. The DNA for the CDR3 is TGCAGCGTTGAAGGAGGGACTAGCAATGAGCAGTTCTTC. Protein: CSVEGGTSNEQFF.

In its sample, this clonotype was seen many times. V usage is TRBV2 and J usage is TRBJ2-7; 11 nucleotides align to TRBD1. This CDR3 has 13 residues. V lost 6 bases and J lost 3; bases outside the gene matches: 1. Germline CDR1 SNHLY, CDR2 FYNNEI. CDR3: CASRGTGGYEQYF. In DNA, the CDR3 is TGTGCCAGCAGGGGGACAGGGGGCTACGAGCAGTACTTC.

The V and J genes are TRBV6-1 and TRBJ2-5; D may be TRBD2 (5 bases). Judging by the DNA end, TRBJ2-7 fits better; the J call may be wrong. There are 14 residues in the CDR3. CDR1 is MNHNS and CDR2 is SASEGT in the germline V gene. DNA of the CDR3: TGTGCCAGCAGAGGTAGCGCATACTCCTACGAGCAGTACTTC. Amino acid sequence: CASRGSAYSYEQYF.

The chain combines TRBV4-2 with TRBJ2-2, with 12 bases aligning to TRBD2. The junction had 7 bases not matched to a gene; V was cut back by 4 bases and J by 7 bases. CDR1 is LGHNA and CDR2 is YNFKEQ in the germline V gene. CDR3 length: 16 amino acids. In nucleotides, the CDR3 is TGTGCCAGCAGCCCAAGACTAGCGGGAGAACTCGGGGAGCTGTTTTTT. Its translation: CASSPRLAGELGELFF.

This clonotype was picked up many times. V usage is TRBV12-3 or TRBV12-4 and J usage is TRBJ2-5, with D maybe TRBD2 (6 bases). The CDR3 has 11 amino acids. The V and J ends lost 8 bases and 5 bases respectively, with 9 bases between them. The DNA for the CDR3 is TGTGCCAGCCTACGGGGGGAGACCCAGTACTTC. Protein sequence: CASLRGETQYF.

V gene TRBV6-2 or TRBV6-3 combines with J gene TRBJ2-5; the D gene is possibly TRBD2 (6 bases). The end of the DNA fits TRBJ2-7 better, so the J call may be wrong. Germline loops: CDR1 MNHEY, CDR2 SVGEGT. The CDR3 length is 14 residues. As DNA, the CDR3 is TGTGCCAGCCGAGGGAGGACAAAAGCCTACGAGCAGTACTTC. It is translated as CASRGRTKAYEQYF.

This clonotype has a count of ten or more. CDR3 coding DNA: TGCGCCAGCAGCTGGGCAGGGGAAGAGACCCAGTACTTC. Amino acid sequence: CASSWAGEETQYF. This sequence joins TRBV5-1 and TRBJ2-5, with D tentatively TRBD1 (6 bases). Germline lookup yields CDR1 SGHRS and CDR2 YFSETQ. This CDR3 comprises 13 residues. The V end lost 3 bases, the J end lost 3 bases, and 9 bases lay between the germline ends.

The chain is built from TRBV20-1 and TRBJ2-5; 8 nucleotides align to TRBD2. CDR1 is DFQATT, CDR2 SNEGSKA, per germline (reference sequence). V lost 6 bases to trimming and J lost 11 bases; unmatched junction nucleotides: 11. This CDR3 has 12 amino acids. The CDR3 loop reads CSALADHEEQYF. As DNA, the CDR3 is TGCAGTGCACTAGCGGACCATGAGGAGCAGTACTTC.

The genes are TRBV7-2 and TRBJ2-7; 7 bases map to TRBD2. The J segment lost 2 bases and the V segment lost 4 bases, leaving 5 bases of the junction unmatched. The CDR3 spans 14 residues. Germline V gene sequence: CDR1 SGHTA, CDR2 FQGNSA. The CDR3 DNA sequence: TGTGCCAGCAGCTCAAGGGCGGGAGCCTACGAGCAGTACTTC. Translation: CASSSRAGAYEQYF.

The chain employs TRBV6-6 and TRBJ2-1, with 10 nucleotides matching TRBD1. This CDR3 region has 16 residues. V lost 5 bases to trimming and J lost 1 base; unmatched junction nucleotides: 5. Germline CDR1 reads MNHNY; CDR2 reads SVGAGI (reference sequence). CDR3 bases: TGTGCCAGCAGTCCGTCGGACAGGGGGTCCTACAATGAGCAGTTCTTC. The encoded protein is CASSPSDRGSYNEQFF.

The CDR3 loop is CASSYGGGRTEAFF. The CDR3 DNA follows: TGTGCCAGCAGTTACGGAGGAGGTCGGACTGAAGCTTTCTTT. The V gene is TRBV6-2 or TRBV6-3, the J gene TRBJ1-1, with D uncertain. The CDR3 extends over 14 amino acids. Trimming shortened V by 2 bases and J by 5 bases, and 12 bases separated the two germline ends. Germline values: CDR1 MNHEY, CDR2 SVGEGT.

The rearrangement joins TRBV20-1 to TRBJ2-3, with D possibly TRBD2 on 6 matching bases. V lost 0 bases, J lost 2 bases, and 12 bases lay in between. Per germline, CDR1 DFQATT and CDR2 SNEGSKA (reference sequence). The CDR3 covers 15 residues. The CDR3 nucleotides are TGCAGTGCTAGAGATCTGGACTACTTCACAGATACGCAGTATTTT. Protein product: CSARDLDYFTDTQYF.

The rearrangement uses TRBV5-5 and TRBJ2-3; 8 nucleotides line up with TRBD2. The CDR3 is made up of 16 amino acids. With 1 base clipped from V and 5 bases from J, the junction kept 9 bases outside the gene matches. CDR1 and CDR2 (germline): SGHKS, YYEKEE (reference sequence). This CDR3 is CASSLNPAGEGDTQYF. Here the CDR3 DNA reads TGTGCCAGCAGCTTGAATCCAGCGGGAGAGGGAGATACGCAGTATTTT.